This T cell receptor beta chain is drawn from a study of cytomegalovirus exposure and HLA in healthy donors. The length of the CDR3 is 13 residues. Germline V lookup: CDR1 SGHTA, CDR2 FQGNSA. Trimming at V came to 5 bases and at J to 5 bases, leaving 5 bases not matched to a gene. General observations from the study: According to a subsequent analysis, TCR clusters identified in the first cohort showed a tendency to co-occur across the 100 to 150 validation repertoires. It was reportedly the case that the classifier diagnosed cytomegalovirus status with high specificity and sensitivity.

This clone occurred once. Its antigen is currently unknown. Generated by immunoSEQ multiplex PCR, the TCRdb table keeps only in-frame clones and is missing some. Of 100,000 to 150,000 clones in the sample, about 96% are singletons; the top ten hold 1.7%. This chain connects TRBV7-2 to TRBJ2-5; 7 bases line up with TRBD2. The clonotype was recovered from a man aged 18-30 years in good health and CMV-seronegative. The specimen sequenced was PBMCs. CDR3 sequence: CASSPGGFETQYF. The DNA for the CDR3 is TGTGCCAGCAGCCCGGGGGGTTTCGAGACCCAGTACTTC.